Below are 12 T cell receptor beta chains sequenced from a single sample in a study of T cell changes during pregnancy in multiple sclerosis. This table comes from immunoSEQ multiplex PCR, and its TCRdb copy is limited to in-frame clones, with some not included. The sample consists of under 95,000 clones, around 90% of them appearing once. The sample in question was CD4+ T cells from peripheral blood mononuclear cells, obtained before pregnancy. The receptors here all came from a female donor with multiple sclerosis, enrolled in a pregnancy study.

This rearrangement joins TRBV19 to TRBJ2-2; 13 bases match TRBD2. V lost 4 bases to trimming and J lost 7 bases; unmatched junction nucleotides: 6. Germline V gene data show CDR1 as LNHDA and CDR2 as SQIVND (reference sequence). The CDR3 length is 16 residues. In DNA form, the CDR3 reads TGTGCCAGTAGTAAAGGACTAGCGGGAGTGTACGGGGAGCTGTTTTTT. Residues: CASSKGLAGVYGELFF.

V usage is TRBV2 and J usage is TRBJ1-6, with 9 bases identical to TRBD1. Germline V CDR1 and CDR2: SNHLY, FYNNEI. After removal of 8 bases from V and 9 bases from J, the junction contained 14 bases not matched to a gene. The CDR3 extends over 16 amino acids. CDR3 nucleotides: TGTGCCAGCGTCCGGGACAGGGCAAGTCTTACTTCACCCCTCCACTTT. Translating gives CASVRDRASLTSPLHF.

V usage is TRBV2 and J usage is TRBJ2-3; D gene ambiguous. The CDR3 consists of 16 residues. Trimming shortened V by 6 bases and J by 4 bases, and 20 bases separated the two germline ends. Germline V gene lookup returns CDR1 SNHLY and CDR2 FYNNEI. DNA of the CDR3: TGTGCCAGCAGGCCCGTGGGCCTTGGTGGGTCAGATACGCAGTATTTT. Translating gives CASRPVGLGGSDTQYF.

The rearrangement links TRBV28 to TRBJ1-3; D unclear. Trimming shortened V by 2 bases and J by 4 bases, and 12 bases separated the two germline ends. This CDR3 is 15 amino acids long. The germline CDR1 and CDR2 sequences are MDHEN and SYDVKM. The CDR3 region is CASSLGRAIGNTIYF. In nucleotides, the CDR3 is TGTGCCAGCAGTTTAGGGAGGGCAATAGGAAACACCATATATTTT. Full variable domain (missing parts from reference TRBV28 and TRBJ1-3): DVKVTQSSRYLVKRTGEKVFLECVQDMDHENMFWYRQDPGLGLRLIYFSYDVKMKEKGDIPEGYSVSREKKERFSLILESASTNQTSMYLCASSLGRAIGNTIYFGEGSWLTVV.

This rearrangement joins TRBV7-9 to TRBJ1-2, with 7 bases that match TRBD1. The CDR3 spans 12 residues. V lost 5 bases and J lost 8; bases outside the gene matches: 5. Germline assignment: CDR1 SEHNR and CDR2 FQNEAQ (reference sequence). CDR3 amino acids: CASSPTGNGYTF. DNA for the CDR3: TGTGCCAGCAGCCCGACAGGGAACGGCTACACCTTC.

V is TRBV5-1 and J is TRBJ2-7, with D possibly being TRBD1 (5 bases). V lost 0 bases to trimming and J lost 1 base, with 5 bases between them. CDR1 is SGHRS and CDR2 is YFSETQ in the germline V gene. This CDR3 region has 13 residues. CDR3 nucleotide sequence: TGCGCCAGCAGCTTGGACAGGTCCTACGAGCAGTACTTC. This gives the protein CASSLDRSYEQYF.

The CDR3 bases are TGTGCCAGCAGCTCGGGACTAGCGGGAGTATCTGGGGCCAACGTCCTGACTTTC. Translated: CASSSGLAGVSGANVLTF. The chain combines TRBV5-4 with TRBJ2-6, with 14 bases fitting TRBD2. The CDR3 totals 18 residues. CDR1 and CDR2 from the germline V gene are SGHNT and YYREEE (reference sequence). The V segment lost 3 bases and the J segment 1 base; nucleotides outside the gene matches: 3.

The rearrangement uses TRBV4-1 and TRBJ1-5; the D is unclear. The CDR3 is 17 residues long. Germline lookup yields CDR1 MGHRA and CDR2 YSYEKL. V was shortened by 2 bases and J by 5 bases, with 19 bases between the two germline ends. The CDR3 is CASSQPIKGGKDQPQHF. In DNA form, the CDR3 reads TGCGCCAGCAGCCAACCCATAAAGGGAGGCAAAGATCAGCCCCAGCATTTT.

This chain connects TRBV7-2 to TRBJ1-2, with 7 bases aligning to TRBD1. In germline, CDR1 is SGHTA, CDR2 FQGNSA. V lost 5 bases to trimming and J lost 5 bases; unmatched junction nucleotides: 11. The CDR3 has 15 amino acids. The CDR3 sequence: CASSTKTGVGYGYTF. The CDR3, as DNA: TGTGCCAGCAGCACGAAAACAGGGGTAGGGTATGGCTACACCTTC.

V usage is TRBV5-1 and J usage is TRBJ1-6; TRBD1 is a possible D gene (6 bases). The germline V and J ends were trimmed by 0 bases and 8 bases, with 12 bases remaining between them. The CDR3 totals 15 residues. Germline lookup yields CDR1 SGHRS and CDR2 YFSETQ. The CDR3 loop reads CASSLDSGDYSPLHF. The CDR3 coding sequence is TGCGCCAGCAGCTTGGACTCAGGGGATTATTCACCCCTCCACTTT.

The chain uses TRBV10-3 and TRBJ1-1; D gene unclear. CDR1 is ENHRY and CDR2 is SYGVKD in the germline V gene. This CDR3 is 14 amino acids long. The V end was cut by 3 bases, the J end by 0 bases, with 8 bases between. In nucleotides, the CDR3 is TGTGCCATCAGTGAATCAGCGCTGAACACTGAAGCTTTCTTT. Translated, it gives CAISESALNTEAFF.

This clone was detected only once. The chain is built from TRBV29-1 and TRBJ1-1, with 7 bases that match TRBD1. J was trimmed by 4 bases and V by 4 bases; bases with no gene match: 6. The CDR3 is 13 residues long. Germline CDR1 reads SQVTM; CDR2 reads ANQGSEA. The CDR3 protein is CSVAQGDTTEAFF. The DNA of the CDR3 is TGCAGCGTTGCCCAGGGGGATACCACTGAAGCTTTCTTT.